This T cell receptor beta chain comes out of a study of control samples from healthy donors and cancer patients. Sequencing used immunoSEQ multiplex PCR; TCRdb keeps in-frame clones, though not all of them. The sample includes roughly 220,000 clones, over 90% of them seen just once. There are 14 residues in the CDR3. The V and J ends lost 7 bases and 5 bases, in that order; junction bases with no gene match: 7. CDR1 and CDR2 from the germline V gene are SGHRS and YFSETQ. The sequenced sample was blood. The clonotype originates from a man aged 50 to 59 in good health. V is TRBV5-1 and J is TRBJ2-1, with 9 bases aligning to TRBD1. CDR3 coding DNA: TGCGCCAGCTATACAGGGGGCATCCACAATGAGCAGTTCTTC. Amino acid sequence: CASYTGGIHNEQFF.